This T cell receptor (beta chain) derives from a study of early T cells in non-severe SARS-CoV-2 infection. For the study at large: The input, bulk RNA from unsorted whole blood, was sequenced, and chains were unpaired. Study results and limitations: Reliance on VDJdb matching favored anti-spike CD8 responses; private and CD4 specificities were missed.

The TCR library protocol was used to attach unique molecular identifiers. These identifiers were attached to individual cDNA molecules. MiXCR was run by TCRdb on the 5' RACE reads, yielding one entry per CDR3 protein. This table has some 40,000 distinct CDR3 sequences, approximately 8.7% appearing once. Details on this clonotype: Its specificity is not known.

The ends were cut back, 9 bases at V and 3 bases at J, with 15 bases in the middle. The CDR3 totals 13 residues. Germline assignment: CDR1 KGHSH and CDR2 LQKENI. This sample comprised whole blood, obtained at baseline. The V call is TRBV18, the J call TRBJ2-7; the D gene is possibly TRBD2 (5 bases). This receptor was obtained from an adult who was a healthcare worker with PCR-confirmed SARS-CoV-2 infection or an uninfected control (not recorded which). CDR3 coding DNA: TGTGCCAGGGCGGGCAGAGATCACTACGAGCAGTACTTC. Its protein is CARAGRDHYEQYF.